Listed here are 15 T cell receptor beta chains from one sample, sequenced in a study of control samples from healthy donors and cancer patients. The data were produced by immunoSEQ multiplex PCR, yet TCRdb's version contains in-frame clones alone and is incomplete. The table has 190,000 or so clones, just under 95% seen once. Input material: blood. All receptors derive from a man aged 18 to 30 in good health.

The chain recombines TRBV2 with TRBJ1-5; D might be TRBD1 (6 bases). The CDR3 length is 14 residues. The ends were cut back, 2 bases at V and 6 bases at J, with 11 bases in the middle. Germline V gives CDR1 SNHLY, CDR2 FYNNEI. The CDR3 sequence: CASSEIQGPQPQHF. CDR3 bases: TGTGCCAGCAGTGAAATACAGGGACCTCAGCCCCAGCATTTT.

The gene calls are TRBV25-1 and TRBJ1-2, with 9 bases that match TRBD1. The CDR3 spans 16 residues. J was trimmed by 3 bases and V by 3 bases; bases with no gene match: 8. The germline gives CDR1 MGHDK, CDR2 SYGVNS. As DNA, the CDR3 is TGTGCCAGCAGTGACGCGGGGGACAGGGCAGACTATGGCTACACCTTC. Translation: CASSDAGDRADYGYTF.

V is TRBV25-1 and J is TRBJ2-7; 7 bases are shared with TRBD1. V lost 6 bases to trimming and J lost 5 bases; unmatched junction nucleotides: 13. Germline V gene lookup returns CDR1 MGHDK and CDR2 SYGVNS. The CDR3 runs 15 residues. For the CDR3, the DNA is TGTGCCAGCAGCCTACCGGGGACAGCGTCCCACGAGCAGTACTTC. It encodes CASSLPGTASHEQYF.

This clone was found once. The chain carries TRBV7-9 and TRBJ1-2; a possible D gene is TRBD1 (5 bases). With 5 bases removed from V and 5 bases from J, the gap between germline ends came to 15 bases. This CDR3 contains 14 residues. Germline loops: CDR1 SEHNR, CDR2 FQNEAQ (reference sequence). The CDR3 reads CASSHRGARYGYTF. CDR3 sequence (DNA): TGTGCCAGCAGCCACCGAGGGGCGCGGTATGGCTACACCTTC.

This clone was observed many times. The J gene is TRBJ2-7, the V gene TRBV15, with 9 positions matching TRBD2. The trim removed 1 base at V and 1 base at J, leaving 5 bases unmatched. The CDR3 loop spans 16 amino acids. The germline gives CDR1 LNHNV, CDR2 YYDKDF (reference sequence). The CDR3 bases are TGTGCCACCAGCAGAGGATCGACTAGCGGTTCCTACGAGCAGTACTTC. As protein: CATSRGSTSGSYEQYF.

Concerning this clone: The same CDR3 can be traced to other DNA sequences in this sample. The CDR3 DNA follows: TGTGCCACCAGTGATCCGCGGACGGGGAACACTGAAGCTTTCTTT. Translated: CATSDPRTGNTEAFF. V usage is TRBV24-1 and J usage is TRBJ1-1; no clear D gene. V was pared by 3 bases and J by 1 base, with 11 bases between. Germline-derived CDR1 and CDR2 are KGHDR and SFDVKD. CDR3 size: 15 residues.

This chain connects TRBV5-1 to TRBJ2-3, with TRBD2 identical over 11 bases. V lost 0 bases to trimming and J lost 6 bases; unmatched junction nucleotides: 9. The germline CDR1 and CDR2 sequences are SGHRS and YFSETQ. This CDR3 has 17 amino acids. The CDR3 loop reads CASSLDNSGGAHDTQYF. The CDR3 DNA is TGCGCCAGCAGCTTGGATAATAGCGGGGGGGCACACGATACGCAGTATTTT.

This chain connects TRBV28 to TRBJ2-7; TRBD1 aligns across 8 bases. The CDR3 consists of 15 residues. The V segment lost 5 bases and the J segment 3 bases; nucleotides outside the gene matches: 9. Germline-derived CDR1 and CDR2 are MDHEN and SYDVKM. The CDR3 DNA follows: TGTGCCAGCAGTCGGGACAGGTTCGGCTACTACGAGCAGTACTTC. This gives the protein CASSRDRFGYYEQYF.

CDR3 in amino acids: CSVDLGTSGGATETQYF. The CDR3, as DNA: TGCAGCGTTGACCTCGGGACTAGCGGGGGGGCCACAGAGACCCAGTACTTC. This sequence joins TRBV29-1 and TRBJ2-5, with 16 nucleotides matching TRBD2. This CDR3 has 17 amino acids. The germline V gene has CDR1 SQVTM and CDR2 ANQGSEA. With V trimmed by 3 bases and J by 4 bases, 8 bases remained unmatched.

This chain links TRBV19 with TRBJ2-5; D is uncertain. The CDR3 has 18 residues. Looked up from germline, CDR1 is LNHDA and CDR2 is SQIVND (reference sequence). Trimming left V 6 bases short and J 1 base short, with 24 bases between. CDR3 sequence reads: CASRKNSLLGSGQETQYF. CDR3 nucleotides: TGTGCCAGTAGGAAAAACTCTCTCTTGGGGTCAGGCCAAGAGACCCAGTACTTC.

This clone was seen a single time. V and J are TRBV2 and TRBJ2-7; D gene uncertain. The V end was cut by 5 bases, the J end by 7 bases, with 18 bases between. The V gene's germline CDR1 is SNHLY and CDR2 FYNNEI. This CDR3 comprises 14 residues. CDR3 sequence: CASSYGIQPREQYF. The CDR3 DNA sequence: TGTGCCAGCAGTTACGGTATACAACCTAGGGAGCAGTACTTC.

The CDR3 protein is CASSLGGPGSGANVLTF. CDR3 sequence (DNA): TGCGCCAGCAGCTTGGGGGGGCCTGGCTCTGGGGCCAACGTCCTGACTTTC. The chain combines TRBV5-1 with TRBJ2-6; maybe TRBD1 (6 bases). Trimming took 0 bases from V and 0 from J, leaving 10 bases between them. The CDR3 loop spans 17 amino acids. Looked up from germline, CDR1 is SGHRS and CDR2 is YFSETQ. Together with reference TRBV5-1 and TRBJ2-6, the CDR3 gives the full variable domain: KAGVTQTPRYLIKTRGQQVTLSCSPISGHRSVSWYQQTPGQGLQFLFEYFSETQRNKGNFPGRFSGRQFSNSRSEMNVSTLELGDSALYLCASSLGGPGSGANVLTFGAGSRLTVL.

CDR3 loop: CASSPTSYRGLFTEAFF. As DNA, the CDR3 is TGTGCCAGCTCACCCACTTCTTACAGGGGGCTGTTCACTGAAGCTTTCTTT. The genes are TRBV18 and TRBJ1-1; 9 nucleotides match TRBD1. J lost 4 bases, V lost 3 bases, and 12 bases had no gene match. Germline-derived CDR1 and CDR2 are KGHSH and LQKENI. CDR3 length: 17 amino acids.

The CDR3 loop is CASSFYYYNEQFF. CDR3 nucleotides: TGTGCCAGCAGTTTTTACTACTACAATGAGCAGTTCTTC. The V call is TRBV28, the J call TRBJ2-1; D is unresolved. This CDR3 has 13 residues. Trimming took 3 bases from V and 3 from J, leaving 6 bases between them. Germline CDR1 MDHEN, CDR2 SYDVKM.

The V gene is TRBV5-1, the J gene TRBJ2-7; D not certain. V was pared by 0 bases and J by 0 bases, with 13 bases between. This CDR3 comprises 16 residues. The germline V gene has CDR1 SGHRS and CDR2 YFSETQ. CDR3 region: CASSLDGYRGSYEQYF. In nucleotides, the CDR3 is TGCGCCAGCAGCTTGGATGGGTACCGAGGCTCCTACGAGCAGTACTTC.